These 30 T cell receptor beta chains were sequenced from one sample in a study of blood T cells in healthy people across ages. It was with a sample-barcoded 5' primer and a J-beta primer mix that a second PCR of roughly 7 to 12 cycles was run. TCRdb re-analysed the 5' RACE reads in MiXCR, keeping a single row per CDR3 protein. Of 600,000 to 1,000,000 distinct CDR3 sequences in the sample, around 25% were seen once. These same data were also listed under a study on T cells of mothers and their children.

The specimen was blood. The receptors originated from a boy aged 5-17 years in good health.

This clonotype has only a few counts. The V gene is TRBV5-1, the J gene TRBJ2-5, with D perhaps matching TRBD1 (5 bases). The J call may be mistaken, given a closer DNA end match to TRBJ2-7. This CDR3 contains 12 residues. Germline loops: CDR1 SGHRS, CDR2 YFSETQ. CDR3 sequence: CASRSQGYEQYF. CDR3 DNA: TGCGCCAGCAGAAGCCAGGGATACGAGCAGTACTTC.

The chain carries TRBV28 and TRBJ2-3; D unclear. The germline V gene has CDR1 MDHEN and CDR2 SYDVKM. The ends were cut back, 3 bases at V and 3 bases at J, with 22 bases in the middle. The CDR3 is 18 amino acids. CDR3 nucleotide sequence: TGTGCCAGCAGTTTGAAGGGTTTTAACCTTACTCAAACAGATACGCAGTATTTT. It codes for CASSLKGFNLTQTDTQYF.

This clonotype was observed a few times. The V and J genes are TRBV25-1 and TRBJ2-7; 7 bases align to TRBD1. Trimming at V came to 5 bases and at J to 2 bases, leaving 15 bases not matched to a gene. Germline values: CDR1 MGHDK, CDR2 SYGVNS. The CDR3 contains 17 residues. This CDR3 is CASSPPPGDSRTYEQYF. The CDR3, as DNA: TGTGCCAGCAGTCCCCCCCCCGGGGACAGCCGCACCTACGAGCAGTACTTC.

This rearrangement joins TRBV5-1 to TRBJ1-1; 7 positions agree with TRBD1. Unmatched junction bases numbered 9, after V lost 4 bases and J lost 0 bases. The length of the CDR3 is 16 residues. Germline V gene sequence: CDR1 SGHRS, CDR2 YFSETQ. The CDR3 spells CASSIEAGTVNTEAFF. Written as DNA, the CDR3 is TGCGCCAGCAGCATCGAAGCCGGGACAGTGAACACTGAAGCTTTCTTT.

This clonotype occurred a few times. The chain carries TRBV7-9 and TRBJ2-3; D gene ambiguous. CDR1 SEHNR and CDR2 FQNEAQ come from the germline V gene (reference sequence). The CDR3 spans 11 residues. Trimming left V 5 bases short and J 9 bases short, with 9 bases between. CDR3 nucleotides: TGTGCCAGCAGCCCAGCCAAGACGCAGTATTTT. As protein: CASSPAKTQYF.

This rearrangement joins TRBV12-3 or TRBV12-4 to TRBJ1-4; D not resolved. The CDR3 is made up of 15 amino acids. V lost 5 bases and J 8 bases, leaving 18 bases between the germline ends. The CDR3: CASSPDGIIGEKLFF. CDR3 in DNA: TGTGCCAGCAGTCCCGACGGGATTATCGGGGAAAAACTGTTTTTT.

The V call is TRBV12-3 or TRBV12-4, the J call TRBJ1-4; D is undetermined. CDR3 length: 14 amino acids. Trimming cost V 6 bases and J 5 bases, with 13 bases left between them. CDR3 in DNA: TGTGCCAGCAGGGGAGGGAATCGGAATGAAAAACTGTTTTTT. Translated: CASRGGNRNEKLFF.

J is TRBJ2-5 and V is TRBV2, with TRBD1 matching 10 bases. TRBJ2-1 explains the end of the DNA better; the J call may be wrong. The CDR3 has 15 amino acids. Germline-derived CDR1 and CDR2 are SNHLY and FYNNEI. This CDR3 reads CASSAEWTGGNEQFF. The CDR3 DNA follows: TGTGCCAGCAGTGCTGAGTGGACAGGGGGCAATGAGCAGTTCTTC.

CDR3 amino acids: CASSLGTSRGTDTQYF. CDR3 nucleotide sequence: TGTGCCAGCAGCTTAGGGACTAGCCGGGGCACAGATACGCAGTATTTT. The J gene is TRBJ2-3, the V gene TRBV7-2; TRBD2 aligns across 8 bases. The V gene's germline CDR1 is SGHTA and CDR2 FQGNSA. This CDR3 spans 16 amino acids. V was clipped by 1 base and J by 1 base; unmatched bases: 4.

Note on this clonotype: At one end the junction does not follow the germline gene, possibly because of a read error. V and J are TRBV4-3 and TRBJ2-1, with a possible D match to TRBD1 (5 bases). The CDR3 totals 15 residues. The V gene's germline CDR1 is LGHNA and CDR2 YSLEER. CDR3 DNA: TGCGCCAGCAGCCAAGACAGGGAACTCAACAATGGGCAGTTCTTC. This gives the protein CASSQDRELNNGQFF.

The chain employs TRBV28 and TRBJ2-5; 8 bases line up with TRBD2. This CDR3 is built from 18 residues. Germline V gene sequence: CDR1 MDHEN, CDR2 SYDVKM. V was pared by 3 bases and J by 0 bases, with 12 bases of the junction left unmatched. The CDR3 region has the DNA TGTGCCAGCAGTTTCAAAGTCGGGGGGGGCCGGTACCAAGAGACCCAGTACTTC. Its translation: CASSFKVGGGRYQETQYF.

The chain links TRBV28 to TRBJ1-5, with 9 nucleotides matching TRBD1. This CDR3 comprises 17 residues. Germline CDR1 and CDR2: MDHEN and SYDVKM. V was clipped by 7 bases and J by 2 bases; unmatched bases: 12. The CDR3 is CASKITGGEVGNQPQHF. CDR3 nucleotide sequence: TGTGCCAGCAAGATTACAGGGGGCGAGGTGGGCAATCAGCCCCAGCATTTT.

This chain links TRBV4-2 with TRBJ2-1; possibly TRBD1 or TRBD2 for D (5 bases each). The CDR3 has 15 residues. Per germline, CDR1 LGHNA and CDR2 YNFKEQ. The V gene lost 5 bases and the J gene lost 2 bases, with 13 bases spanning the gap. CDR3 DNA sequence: TGTGCCAGCAGCAGAGGGACCGATGCCTACAATGAGCAGTTCTTC. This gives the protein CASSRGTDAYNEQFF.

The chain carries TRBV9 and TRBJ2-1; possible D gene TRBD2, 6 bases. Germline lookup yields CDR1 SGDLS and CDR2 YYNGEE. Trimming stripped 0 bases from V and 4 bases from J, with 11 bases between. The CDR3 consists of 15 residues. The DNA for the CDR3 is TGTGCCAGCAGCGTAGGGGCTAGCGAGTACAATGAGCAGTTCTTC. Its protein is CASSVGASEYNEQFF.

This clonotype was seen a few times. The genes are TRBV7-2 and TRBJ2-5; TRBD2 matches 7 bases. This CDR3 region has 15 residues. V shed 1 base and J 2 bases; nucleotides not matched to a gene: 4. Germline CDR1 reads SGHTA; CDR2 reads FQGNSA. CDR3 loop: CASSLVGRYQETQYF. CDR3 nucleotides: TGTGCCAGCAGCTTAGTCGGGAGGTATCAAGAGACCCAGTACTTC.

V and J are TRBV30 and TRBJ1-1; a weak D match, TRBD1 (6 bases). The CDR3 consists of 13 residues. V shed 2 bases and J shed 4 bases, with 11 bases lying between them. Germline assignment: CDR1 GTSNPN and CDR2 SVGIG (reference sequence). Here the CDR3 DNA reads TGTGCCTGGAGTTCGGGCAGGGGCACTGAAGCTTTCTTT. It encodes CAWSSGRGTEAFF.

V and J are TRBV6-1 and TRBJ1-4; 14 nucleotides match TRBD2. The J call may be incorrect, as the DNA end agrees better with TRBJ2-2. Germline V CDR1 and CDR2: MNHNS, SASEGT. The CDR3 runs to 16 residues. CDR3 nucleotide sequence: TGTGCCAGCATTGGGACTAGCGGGAGATCTACCGGGGAGCTGTTTTTT. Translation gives CASIGTSGRSTGELFF.

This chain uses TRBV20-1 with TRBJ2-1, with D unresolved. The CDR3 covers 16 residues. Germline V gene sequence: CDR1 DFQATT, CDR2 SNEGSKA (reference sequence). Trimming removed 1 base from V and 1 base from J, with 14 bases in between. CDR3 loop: CSARAYGRTSYNEQFF. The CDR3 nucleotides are TGCAGTGCTAGAGCCTATGGTCGGACGTCCTACAATGAGCAGTTCTTC.

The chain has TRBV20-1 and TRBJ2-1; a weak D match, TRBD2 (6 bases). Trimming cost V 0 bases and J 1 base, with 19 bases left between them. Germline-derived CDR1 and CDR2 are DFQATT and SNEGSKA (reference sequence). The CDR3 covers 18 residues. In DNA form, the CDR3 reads TGCAGTGCTAGAGATCTTACCACACACGGGACTTCCTACAATGAGCAGTTCTTC. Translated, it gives CSARDLTTHGTSYNEQFF.

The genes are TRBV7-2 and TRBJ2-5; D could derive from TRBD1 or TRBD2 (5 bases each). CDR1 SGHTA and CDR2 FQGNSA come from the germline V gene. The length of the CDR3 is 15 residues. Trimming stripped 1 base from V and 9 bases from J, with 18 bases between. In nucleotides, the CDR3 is TGTGCCAGCAGCTTAGAAACCTCAGCAGGGACGTCCCAGTACTTC. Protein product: CASSLETSAGTSQYF. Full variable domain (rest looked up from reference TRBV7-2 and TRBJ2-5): GAGVSQSPSNKVTEKGKDVELRCDPISGHTALYWYRQSLGQGLEFLIYFQGNSAPDKSGLPSDRFSAERTGGSVSTLTIQRTQQEDSAVYLCASSLETSAGTSQYFGPGTRLLVL.

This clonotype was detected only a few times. CDR3 in DNA: TGTGCCAGCTCACCAAAGAGTGACAGGGCTCATCTTAACTATGGCTACACCTTC. It is translated as CASSPKSDRAHLNYGYTF. This rearrangement joins TRBV18 to TRBJ1-2; TRBD1 matches at 7 bases. The germline V gene has CDR1 KGHSH and CDR2 LQKENI. The V segment lost 2 bases and the J segment 1 base; nucleotides outside the gene matches: 13. CDR3 length: 18 residues.

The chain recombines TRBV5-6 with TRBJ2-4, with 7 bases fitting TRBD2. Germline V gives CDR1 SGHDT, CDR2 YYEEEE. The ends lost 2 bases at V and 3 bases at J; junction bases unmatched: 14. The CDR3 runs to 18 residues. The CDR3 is CASSFLGGGTSVKNIQYF. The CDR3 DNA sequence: TGTGCCAGCAGCTTTTTGGGGGGGGGAACCTCGGTCAAAAACATTCAGTACTTC.

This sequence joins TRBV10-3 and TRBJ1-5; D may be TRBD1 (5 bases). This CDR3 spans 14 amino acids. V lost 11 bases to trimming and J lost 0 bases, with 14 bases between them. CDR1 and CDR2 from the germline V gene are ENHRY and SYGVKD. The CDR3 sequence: CAPRGVYSNQPQHF. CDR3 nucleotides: TGTGCCCCCCGGGGGGTTTATAGCAATCAGCCCCAGCATTTT.

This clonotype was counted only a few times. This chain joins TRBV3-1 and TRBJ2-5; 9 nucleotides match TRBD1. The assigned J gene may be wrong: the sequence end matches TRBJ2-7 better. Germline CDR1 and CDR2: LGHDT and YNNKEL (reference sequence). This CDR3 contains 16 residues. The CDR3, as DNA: TGTGCCAGCAGCCAAGTAGCCGGGACAGGGAACTACGAGCAGTACTTC. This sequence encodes CASSQVAGTGNYEQYF.

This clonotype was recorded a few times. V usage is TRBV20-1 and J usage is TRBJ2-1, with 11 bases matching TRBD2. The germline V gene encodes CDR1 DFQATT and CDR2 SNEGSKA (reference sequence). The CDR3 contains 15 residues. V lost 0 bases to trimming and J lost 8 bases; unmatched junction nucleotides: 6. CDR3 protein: CSARDSLAGDHEQFF. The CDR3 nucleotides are TGCAGTGCTAGAGATTCACTAGCGGGAGACCATGAGCAGTTCTTC.

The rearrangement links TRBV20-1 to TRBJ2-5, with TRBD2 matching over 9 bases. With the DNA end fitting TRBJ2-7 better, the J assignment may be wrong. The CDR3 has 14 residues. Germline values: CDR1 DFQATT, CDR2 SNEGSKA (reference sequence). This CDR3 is CSARALTSGYEQYF. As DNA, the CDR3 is TGCAGTGCTAGAGCCTTGACTAGCGGATACGAGCAGTACTTC.

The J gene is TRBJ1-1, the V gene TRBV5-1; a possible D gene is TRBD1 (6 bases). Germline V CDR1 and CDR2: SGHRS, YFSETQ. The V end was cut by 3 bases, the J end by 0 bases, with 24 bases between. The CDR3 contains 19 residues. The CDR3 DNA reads TGCGCCAGCAGCTACAATTCAATAACAGGGTTGCCAATGAACACTGAAGCTTTCTTT. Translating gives CASSYNSITGLPMNTEAFF. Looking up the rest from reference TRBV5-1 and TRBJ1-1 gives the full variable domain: KAGVTQTPRYLIKTRGQQVTLSCSPISGHRSVSWYQQTPGQGLQFLFEYFSETQRNKGNFPGRFSGRQFSNSRSEMNVSTLELGDSALYLCASSYNSITGLPMNTEAFFGQGTRLTVV.

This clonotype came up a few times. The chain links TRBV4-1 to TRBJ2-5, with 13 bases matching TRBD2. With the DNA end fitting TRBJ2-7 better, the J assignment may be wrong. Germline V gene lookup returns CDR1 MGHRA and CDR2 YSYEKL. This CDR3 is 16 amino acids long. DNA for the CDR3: TGCGCCAGCAGCCAAGATCAGACTAGCGGGAGGTACGAGCAGTACTTC. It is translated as CASSQDQTSGRYEQYF.

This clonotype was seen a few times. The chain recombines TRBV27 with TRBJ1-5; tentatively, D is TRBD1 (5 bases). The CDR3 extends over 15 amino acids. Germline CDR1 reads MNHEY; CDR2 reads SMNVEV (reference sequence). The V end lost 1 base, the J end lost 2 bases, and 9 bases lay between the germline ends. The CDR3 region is CASSLYGTGNQPQHF. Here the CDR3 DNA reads TGTGCCAGCAGTTTATACGGGACGGGCAATCAGCCCCAGCATTTT.

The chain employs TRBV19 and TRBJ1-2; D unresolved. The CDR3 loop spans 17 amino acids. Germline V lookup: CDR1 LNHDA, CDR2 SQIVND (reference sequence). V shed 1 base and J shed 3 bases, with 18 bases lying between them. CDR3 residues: CASSIGRDSRAYYGYTF. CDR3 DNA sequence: TGTGCCAGTAGTATAGGGAGAGACTCCAGAGCATACTATGGCTACACCTTC. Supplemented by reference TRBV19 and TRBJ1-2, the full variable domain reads DGGITQSPKYLFRKEGQNVTLSCEQNLNHDAMYWYRQDPGQGLRLIYYSQIVNDFQKGDIAEGYSVSREKKESFPLTVTSAQKNPTAFYLCASSIGRDSRAYYGYTFGSGTRLTVV.